These T cell receptor beta chains were read from a single sample in a study of CD8 T cells in Susac syndrome. Via MiXCR, TCRdb re-called the immunoSEQ multiplex PCR reads, giving one row per CDR3 protein. Of 250,000 to 300,000 distinct CDR3 sequences listed, 65% to 90% are singletons. Sequencing used CD8+ T cells from PBMCs. All receptors derive from a human donor with multiple sclerosis. Each CDR3 is given without its conserved first and last residue. The order of the fields is clone size, V gene, J gene, CDR3 length, CDR3 protein. Clone size, where shown, is once, few, many, or a class for clones that have expanded.

size: -
V: TRBV7-9
J: TRBJ2-7
length: 13
CDR3: ASSLGTGPTVEQY

size: -
V: TRBV12-5
J: TRBJ2-5
length: 12
CDR3: ASAQSGGRETQY

size: -
V: TRBV28
J: TRBJ2-3
length: 16
CDR3: ASSFTPASEVSTDTQY

size: -
V: TRBV5-4
J: TRBJ2-7
length: 12
CDR3: ASSSGTRIYEQY

size: few
V: TRBV5-6
J: TRBJ1-5
length: 12
CDR3: ASSLGPGGQPQH

size: -
V: TRBV19
J: TRBJ1-1
length: 13
CDR3: ASSISWTDSPEAF

size: -
V: TRBV6-5
J: TRBJ2-5
length: 13
CDR3: ASSARAGREETQY

size: once
V: TRBV21-1
J: TRBJ1-1
length: 10
CDR3: ASITWGTEAF

size: -
V: TRBV7-8
J: TRBJ2-2
length: 13
CDR3: ASSPSGLNTGELF

size: -
V: TRBV27
J: TRBJ1-3
length: 14
CDR3: ASSRSGQGAGNTIY

size: -
V: TRBV6-1
J: TRBJ2-3
length: 15
CDR3: ASSEDPQGSYTDTQY

size: -
V: TRBV5-5
J: TRBJ2-7
length: 14
CDR3: ASSAPSGRASYEQY

size: -
V: TRBV13
J: TRBJ2-7
length: 13
CDR3: ASSRNLIGFNEQY

size: few
V: TRBV30
J: TRBJ1-1
length: 10
CDR3: AWSVGAAEAF

size: -
V: TRBV28
J: TRBJ2-2
length: 12
CDR3: ASSLVGVSGELF

size: -
V: TRBV4-1
J: TRBJ2-7
length: 12
CDR3: ASSPSGQAHEQY

size: -
V: TRBV9
J: TRBJ2-7
length: 13
CDR3: ASSVATGLAEEQY

size: once
V: TRBV20-1
J: TRBJ1-1
length: 12
CDR3: SASSRDYNTEAF

size: -
V: TRBV19
J: TRBJ2-1
length: 13
CDR3: ASSIILAARNEQF

size: -
V: TRBV7-8
J: TRBJ2-7
length: 14
CDR3: ASSLKGFGTGYEQY

size: -
V: TRBV11-2
J: TRBJ2-1
length: 14
CDR3: ASSPDWSGRANEQF

size: -
V: TRBV5-1
J: TRBJ1-1
length: 11
CDR3: ASSLQEFTEAF

size: -
V: TRBV4-1
J: TRBJ2-7
length: 13
CDR3: ASSQGTGGTYEQY

size: -
V: TRBV12-3/TRBV12-4
J: TRBJ2-1
length: 18
CDR3: ASSPRRTSGRPNSYNEQF

size: -
V: TRBV7-9
J: TRBJ1-1
length: 13
CDR3: ASSLVTGANTEAF

size: once
V: TRBV10-3
J: TRBJ1-1
length: 11
CDR3: AISESTWTEAF

size: -
V: TRBV13
J: TRBJ2-6
length: 14
CDR3: ASSFWGVAGANVLT

size: -
V: TRBV4-3
J: TRBJ1-1
length: 12
CDR3: ASSQDFRNTEAF

size: once
V: TRBV20-1
J: TRBJ2-7
length: 17
CDR3: SAKAYRGPSGSFSYEQY

size: -
V: TRBV7-9
J: TRBJ2-7
length: 14
CDR3: ASSTPRGQGAYEQY

size: -
V: TRBV13
J: TRBJ2-1
length: 17
CDR3: ASSWGLAGDVWSYNEQF

size: once
V: TRBV30
J: TRBJ2-1
length: 12
CDR3: AWRTGTGEDEQF

size: -
V: TRBV27
J: TRBJ2-7
length: 13
CDR3: ASIWQQGPSYEQY

size: -
V: TRBV4-3
J: TRBJ2-7
length: 14
CDR3: ASSHQQGEAAYEQY

size: once
V: TRBV9
J: TRBJ1-2
length: 13
CDR3: ASSGQGGLNYGYT

size: -
V: TRBV27
J: TRBJ2-5
length: 16
CDR3: ASSSKAGGNIKQETQY

size: -
V: TRBV12-3/TRBV12-4
J: TRBJ1-5
length: 11
CDR3: ASSGTVDQPQH

size: -
V: TRBV29-1
J: TRBJ2-1
length: 13
CDR3: SSEYRQGIVNEQF

size: -
V: TRBV7-2
J: TRBJ2-7
length: 13
CDR3: ASSFSGRFPYEQY